This note documents a single TCR beta chain sequence. This entry comes from a study of blood T cells in healthy people across ages. Per the germline V gene, CDR1 is LGHNA and CDR2 is YSLEER. The V end lost 0 bases, the J end lost 5 bases, and 6 bases lay between the germline ends. There are 13 residues in the CDR3. A second PCR, run for roughly 7 to 11 cycles, used a sample-barcoded 5' primer plus a J-beta primer mix. Each CDR3 protein gets one entry after TCRdb re-called the 5' RACE reads with MiXCR. This repertoire shows approximately 800,000 distinct CDR3 sequences, roughly 64% found once; its top ten account for about 20%.

Sequenced: blood. V gene TRBV4-3 combines with J gene TRBJ2-3, with D possibly called TRBD1 or TRBD2 (5 bases each). This TCR derives from a man aged 25 to 40 in good health. The CDR3 sequence is CASSQDGGDTQYF. Written as DNA, the CDR3 is TGCGCCAGCAGCCAAGATGGGGGAGATACGCAGTATTTT.